This T cell receptor (beta chain) was recorded in a study of CD8+ T cells in alopecia areata. Specified treatment: oral pan-JAK inhibitor, 5-10 mg twice daily. Deletions cut 5 bases from V and 2 bases from J, with 19 bases between. Germline V gene sequence: CDR1 SEHNR, CDR2 FQNEAQ (reference sequence). The CDR3 has 17 amino acids. RNA, once extracted, was reverse transcribed into cDNA for use as the sequencing template. Produced via immunoSEQ multiplex PCR; TCRdb's table is partial and in-frame only. The sample has some 190,000 clones; about three fifths are singletons. Whole-study findings and limits: Baseline CD8+ expansion's link to response remains uncertain, as there was one nonresponder.

With regard to this clone: The antigen remains unidentified.

The source was CD4+ T cells sorted from blood, collected at week 4, from a patient treated with tofacitinib. The rearrangement links TRBV7-9 to TRBJ1-3; perhaps TRBD1 as D (6 bases). This TCR came from a human donor with alopecia areata. CDR3 sequence reads: CASSPKSGPGAGNTIYF. The CDR3 DNA follows: TGTGCCAGCAGCCCGAAATCGGGCCCAGGGGCTGGAAACACCATATATTTT.